The clone carrying this T cell receptor (beta chain) was recorded only once. Antigen specificity is unknown. The identical CDR3 is also encoded by other nucleotide sequences in the sample. RNA, once extracted, was reverse transcribed into cDNA for use as the sequencing template. Repertoires were generated with immunoSEQ multiplex PCR, while TCRdb's copy carries only in-frame clones and drops some. The sample has about 200,000 clones, less than 65% seen once; the top ten hold 0.95% to 1.1%. Treatment defined: oral pan-JAK inhibitor, 5-10 mg twice daily. This record comes from a study of CD8+ T cells in alopecia areata. Overall study context: Treated individuals took tofacitinib by mouth, 5 to 10 mg twice daily. Study-wide findings and caveats: On tofacitinib, scalp clonality and expanded CD8+ clones among top 100 fell significantly.

Sequencing was performed on CD4+ T cells sorted from blood, taken at week 24, from a patient treated with tofacitinib. This clonotype originated in a human donor with alopecia areata.

In nucleotides, the CDR3 is TGCGCCAGCAGCTTGGCCGCAGGGTCCTCCTACGAGCAGTACTTC. It translates to CASSLAAGSSYEQYF. The chain employs TRBV5-1 and TRBJ2-7; perhaps TRBD1 as D (5 bases). V was pared by 0 bases and J by 0 bases, with 10 bases between. In germline, CDR1 is SGHRS, CDR2 YFSETQ. This CDR3 comprises 15 residues.